This T cell receptor (beta chain) emerged from a study of cytomegalovirus exposure and HLA in healthy donors (dated by TCRdb to the late 2010s). A note on the overall study: An earlier analysis of about 560 of the donors reported about 260 Gb of sequence data and 95 million to 120 million unique TCR beta sequences obtained from 150 million to 200 million T cells. About 300 gigabases of sequencing data and tens of millions of unique TCR sequences made up an early release that covered about 640 HLA-typed donors. Of the approximately 370 genotyped donors, 81% were placed in the genetic ancestry cluster associated with self-reported Caucasian donors. The aim of the study was to test whether cataloging public T cell receptors could identify signatures of past pathogen exposure. The study used immunosequencing to profile the T cell repertoires of 666 subjects and linked those repertoires to cytomegalovirus serostatus. Besides the first cohort of more than 650 subjects, a separate validation cohort made up of over 100 different subjects was used. To predict cytomegalovirus infection status, the study brought together high-throughput TCR immunosequencing, statistical association of individual TCRs with disease status, and machine learning. A later analysis re-examined previously published TCR beta repertoires from several hundred donors and added high-resolution HLA genotyping to investigate patterns of TCR occurrence. In the later analysis, no new phenotypic data were used to find candidate immune exposures; instead, reliance was placed on TCR beta sequences and their occurrence across donors. An earlier analysis of 500 to 750 of the donors applied high-throughput TCR beta sequencing to assess whether each TCR beta V gene segment acted as functional or pseudogenic. Donor age, sex, ethnicity and CMV serostatus were collected together with the repertoire data. In a later genetic analysis, genome-wide SNP genotypes for about three fifths of the 666 donors were used, and that subset was treated as a discovery cohort. All discovery cohort repertoires had been generated on a single sequencing platform. HLA typing covered class I and class II loci at four-digit resolution. The number of typed donors differed by locus: about 620-640 for A, B, C, DRB1 and DQB1; approximately 520 for DQA1; 600 to 610 for DPA1; and 450 to 480 for DPB1. Several DR-DQ haplotypes were treated as single units for association and clustering because of strong linkage in the cohort. Across 300 to 400 genotyped donors of the cohort, an average of approximately 220,000 unique TCR beta nucleotide sequences per donor were sequenced, and approximately 17% of those sequences were non-productive.

The library was made by the immunoSEQ multiplex PCR assay. For the multiplex PCR, a mixture combining 60 forward primers for TCR Vbeta segments and 13 reverse primers for TCR Jbeta segments was used. A multiplex PCR assay on genomic DNA amplified the CDR3 region of rearranged TCR beta genes. The Illumina HiSeq System was used to sequence the amplified TCR beta libraries as 87-base-pair reads. Regarding the original processing steps: A later analysis tallied 70 million to 100 million unique TCR beta chains across the 660 or so repertoires, and some 10 million of those chains were shared by two or more donors. Raw reads were error-corrected and collapsed into unique sequences by a nearest-neighbor algorithm in which closely related sequences were merged to remove PCR and sequencing errors. Alignment of CDR3 sequences to IMGT reference sequences was used to assign V, D and J gene segments. For a sequence to be retained, at least a six-nucleotide match to both a V gene segment and a J gene segment was required. Rearrangements were classified as productive when the CDR3 lacked stop codons and remained in frame with V and J, and all other rearrangements were classified as non-productive. CDR3 was defined according to IMGT convention as the region running from the second conserved V-encoded cysteine to the conserved J-encoded phenylalanine. The earlier analysis of approximately 500 of the donors excluded sequences that lacked an unambiguous match to a single V gene segment. An earlier analysis of just under 600 of the donors called V segments functional above 56.7% productive rearrangements and segregating when the between-donor standard deviation exceeded 5%. A statistical classification framework was built to diagnose cytomegalovirus status from the catalog of TCR beta chain sequences. A later analysis assigned V and J genes by comparing TCR nucleotide sequences with IMGT/GENE-DB human TR gene sequences. Using the TCRdist pipeline, a later analysis assigned CDR3 sequences along with most-parsimonious VDJ recombination scenarios. In a later analysis, every TCR beta chain was defined by the combination of its CDR3 amino acid sequence and its V-gene family, and reads without a unique V-gene family were dropped. A later analysis removed 600 or so highly shared, low-generation-probability nucleotide sequences to deal with suspected cross-contamination and a sequencing artifact. In a later analysis, a clonal expansion index for each public chain was calculated from normalized within-repertoire ranks of inferred template counts. In a later analysis, generation probabilities were computed using a VDJ recombination model fitted to out-of-frame rearrangements, and the results were checked against IGoR. Hypergeometric tests were used in a later analysis to score TCR-TCR, TCR-HLA and TCR-CMV co-occurrence, with a repertoire-size bias correction applied to the TCR pairs. A later analysis estimated false discovery rates by permuting HLA or CMV assignments 20 times. A later analysis grouped co-occurring TCRs with DBSCAN, adding TCRdist sequence similarity when clustering within HLA-allele-positive subsets. Co-occurrence clustering excluded repertoires with fewer than 30,000 or more than 120,000 public chains, plus five with anomalous nucleotide sharing. The table comes from immuneACCESS by way of TCRdb, which keeps in-frame sequences with V and J called. Part of the clones is missing from these tables; in studies checked, under half for an unresolved V gene and the rest for unknown reasons. The V and J calls and clone size come from that table; D and trimming were worked out from the DNA. The sample table shows about 160,000 clones, and roughly 80% are seen once. The top ten constitute 7% of the sample.

The cohort consisted of fewer than 700 healthy bone marrow donors. At the time of sampling, every cohort member was nominally healthy, though immune exposures that went unrecorded were likely present. The donor was CMV seropositive and was included in the group of about 290 seropositive cohort members. Every donor gave a peripheral blood sample, and the peripheral blood mononuclear cells from that sample were used for TCR beta sequencing. The Qiagen DNeasy Blood Extraction Kit was used to extract genomic DNA from the blood cell samples. Spanning cysteine to phenylalanine, the CDR3 consists of 13 amino acids. The read is trimmed to its CDR3 DNA, 39 bases read in frame from base 1. The germline V gene (reference sequence) yields MNHEY for CDR1 and SMNVEV for CDR2. V sheds 1 base and J sheds 4 bases, leaving 6 bases between their ends. The paper's findings and limits, for the study overall: HLA typing was unavailable for some donors at each locus, so association tests used only the typed subset. The only immune exposure information available for the cohort was CMV serostatus. Only TCR beta chains were sequenced in this cohort, and the absence of alpha or paired-chain data limited detectable features. A further reported finding was that TCR beta sequences accurately predicted the HLA-A and HLA-B alleles for most subjects in the first cohort. In the study, some 180 TCR beta chains were listed as associated with cytomegalovirus. In both the original and validation cohorts, the classifier was reported to diagnose cytomegalovirus status with high specificity and sensitivity. Across donors, most TCR sequences were observed very rarely, whereas some public TCRs were present in many individuals. A later analysis found that TCR association rates varied across HLA loci, with DRB1 alleles showing the most associated TCRs and HLA-C alleles the fewest. Compared with equally common non-associated chains, HLA-associated TCR beta chains in a later analysis were more clonally expanded and had lower generation probabilities. According to a later analysis, parvovirus B19, influenza, CMV and Epstein-Barr virus appeared linked to several top co-occurrence clusters. Linkage disequilibrium might explain the correlated functional status among segregating V segments, but an unknown experimental factor could not be ruled out. Presence/absence analyses assumed roughly uniform sequencing depth across donors, an assumption that may not hold. Strong co-occurrence of HLA alleles, especially DR and DQ, made assigning TCR associations to individual alleles difficult. In vitro tests confirmed that a few of the cytomegalovirus-associated TCR beta chains recognize cytomegalovirus antigens. In a later genetic analysis, fewer N-insertions in productive TCRs were reported among donors in an Asian-associated ancestry cluster than the 666-donor mean. It was suggested by the authors that the approach could potentially be generalized to other disease states and immunological phenotypes. Roughly 17 rarely observed V segments, including chromosome 9 orphons, were excluded from the earlier analysis of a few hundred of the donors because counts were too low. In a later analysis, over 15,000 TCR beta sequences were associated with specific HLA alleles at a false discovery rate of 0.05. Broadly in line with IMGT annotations, most TCR beta V segments showed up in productive rearrangements about 87% or about 30% of the time in an earlier analysis of approximately 640 of the donors. In a later genetic analysis, a missense DCLRE1C variant was associated with V-gene and J-gene trimming of TCR beta chains, and the association was replicated in an independent cohort. According to a later analysis, most CMV-associated TCR beta chains appeared to be HLA-restricted, and the HLA associations seemed to be driven largely by CMV exposure. Some IMGT-functional V segments, including TRBV6-2 and TRBV6-3, could not be told apart with the 87-base-pair reads, so those segments were excluded. The sequencing pipeline was judged likely to have produced a cluster of highly shared sequence variants as a technical artifact.

About this clone: Its antigen specificity is not known. Base quality data are lacking; no much larger clone is found one base away.

The specimen sequenced was PBMCs. The clonotype was recovered from a young woman in good health and CMV-seropositive. Here the chain combines TRBV27 and TRBJ2-3, with no confidently assigned D gene. The nucleotides are TGTGCCAGCAGTTTATACTCACCAGATACGCAGTATTTT. This translates into CASSLYSPDTQYF.